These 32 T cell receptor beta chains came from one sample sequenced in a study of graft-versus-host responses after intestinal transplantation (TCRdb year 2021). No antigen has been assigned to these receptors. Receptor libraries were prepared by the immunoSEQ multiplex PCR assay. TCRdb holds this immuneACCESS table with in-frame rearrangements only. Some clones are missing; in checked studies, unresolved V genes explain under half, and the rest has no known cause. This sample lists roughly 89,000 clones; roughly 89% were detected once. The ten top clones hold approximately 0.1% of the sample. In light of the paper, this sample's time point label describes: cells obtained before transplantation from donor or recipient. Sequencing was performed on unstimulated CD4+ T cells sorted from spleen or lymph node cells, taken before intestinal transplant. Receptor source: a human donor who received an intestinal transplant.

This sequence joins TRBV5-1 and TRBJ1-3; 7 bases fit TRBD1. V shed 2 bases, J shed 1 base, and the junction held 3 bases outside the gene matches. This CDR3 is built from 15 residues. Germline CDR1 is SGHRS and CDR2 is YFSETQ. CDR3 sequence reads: CASSFTGDSGNTIYF. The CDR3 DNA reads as TGCGCCAGCAGCTTTACAGGGGATTCTGGAAACACCATATATTTT.

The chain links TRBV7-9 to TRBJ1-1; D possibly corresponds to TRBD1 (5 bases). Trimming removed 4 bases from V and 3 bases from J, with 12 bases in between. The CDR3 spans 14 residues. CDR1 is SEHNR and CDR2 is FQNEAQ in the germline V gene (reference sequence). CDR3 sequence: CASSSTGLYTEAFF. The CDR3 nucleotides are TGTGCCAGCAGCTCAACAGGTTTGTACACTGAAGCTTTCTTT.

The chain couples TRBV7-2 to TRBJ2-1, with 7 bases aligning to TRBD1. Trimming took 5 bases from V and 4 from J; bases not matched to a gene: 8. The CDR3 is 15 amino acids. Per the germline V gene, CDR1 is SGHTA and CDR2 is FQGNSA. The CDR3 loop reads CASSQGDSTYNEQFF. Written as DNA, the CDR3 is TGTGCCAGCAGCCAAGGGGACAGCACATACAATGAGCAGTTCTTC.

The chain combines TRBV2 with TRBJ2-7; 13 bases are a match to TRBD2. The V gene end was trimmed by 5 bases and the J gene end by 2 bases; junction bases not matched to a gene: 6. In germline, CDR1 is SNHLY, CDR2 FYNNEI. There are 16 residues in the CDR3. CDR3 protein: CASSYGTSGNTYEQYF. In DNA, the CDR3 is TGTGCCAGCAGTTACGGGACTAGCGGGAATACCTACGAGCAGTACTTC. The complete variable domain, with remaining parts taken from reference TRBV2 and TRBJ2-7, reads EPEVTQTPSHQVTQMGQEVILRCVPISNHLYFYWYRQILGQKVEFLVSFYNNEISEKSEIFDDQFSVERPDGSNFTLKIRSTKLEDSAMYFCASSYGTSGNTYEQYFGPGTRLTVT.

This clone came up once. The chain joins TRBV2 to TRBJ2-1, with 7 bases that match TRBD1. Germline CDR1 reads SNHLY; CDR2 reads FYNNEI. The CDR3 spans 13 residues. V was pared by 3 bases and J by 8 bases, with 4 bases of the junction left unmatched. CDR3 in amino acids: CASSETGNYEQFF. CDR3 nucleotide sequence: TGTGCCAGCAGTGAGACAGGGAATTATGAGCAGTTCTTC.

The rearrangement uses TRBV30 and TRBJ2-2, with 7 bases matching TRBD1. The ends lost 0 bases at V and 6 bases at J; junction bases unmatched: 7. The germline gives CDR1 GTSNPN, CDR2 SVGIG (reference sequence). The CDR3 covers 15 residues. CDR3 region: CAWSVLDRDAGELFF. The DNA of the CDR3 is TGTGCCTGGAGTGTATTAGACAGGGACGCCGGGGAGCTGTTTTTT.

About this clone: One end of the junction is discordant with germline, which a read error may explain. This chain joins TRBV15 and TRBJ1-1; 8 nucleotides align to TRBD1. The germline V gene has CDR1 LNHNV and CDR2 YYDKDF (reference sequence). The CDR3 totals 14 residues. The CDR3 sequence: CATSRASGQGSVVF. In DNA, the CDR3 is TGTGCCACCAGCAGAGCAAGCGGACAGGGTAGTGTTGTCTTT. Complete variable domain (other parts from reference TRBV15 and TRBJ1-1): DAMVIQNPRYQVTQFGKPVTLSCSQTLNHNVMYWYQQKSSQAPKLLFHYYDKDFNNEADTPDNFQSRRPNTSFCFLDIRSPGLGDTAMYLCATSRASGQGSVVFGQGTRLTVV.

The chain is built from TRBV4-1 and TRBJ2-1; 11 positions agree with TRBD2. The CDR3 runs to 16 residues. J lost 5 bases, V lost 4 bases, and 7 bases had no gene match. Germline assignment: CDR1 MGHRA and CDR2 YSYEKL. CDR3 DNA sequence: TGCGCCAGCAGCCTCTATACTAGCGGGGGCGACAATGAGCAGTTCTTC. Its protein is CASSLYTSGGDNEQFF.

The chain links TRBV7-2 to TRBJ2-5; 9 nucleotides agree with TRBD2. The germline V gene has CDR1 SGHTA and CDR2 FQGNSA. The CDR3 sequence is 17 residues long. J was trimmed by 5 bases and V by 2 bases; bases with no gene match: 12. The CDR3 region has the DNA TGTGCCAGCAGCTTAAGTACCTCTGCGGGGGGGCTTGAGACCCAGTACTTC. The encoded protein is CASSLSTSAGGLETQYF.

The CDR3 coding sequence is TGTGCCAGCCCTCAGGGGAGCGAGCAGTACTTC. It codes for CASPQGSEQYF. The V call is TRBV21-1, the J call TRBJ2-7; the DNA was not used to check the table's D call, TRBD1. TRBV21-1 is a known pseudogene. CDR3 length: 11 residues.

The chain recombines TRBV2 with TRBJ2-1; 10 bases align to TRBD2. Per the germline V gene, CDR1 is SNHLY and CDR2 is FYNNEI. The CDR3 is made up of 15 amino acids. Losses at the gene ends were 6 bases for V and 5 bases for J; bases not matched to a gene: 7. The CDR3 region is CASRDSGGPDNEQFF. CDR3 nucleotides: TGTGCCAGCAGGGATAGCGGGGGGCCCGACAATGAGCAGTTCTTC.

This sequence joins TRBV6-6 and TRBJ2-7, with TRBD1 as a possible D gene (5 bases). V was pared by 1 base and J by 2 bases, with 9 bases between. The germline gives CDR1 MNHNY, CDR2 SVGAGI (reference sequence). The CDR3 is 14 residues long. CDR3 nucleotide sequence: TGTGCCAGCAGTTACTTCAGGGATACCTACGAGCAGTACTTC. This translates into CASSYFRDTYEQYF.

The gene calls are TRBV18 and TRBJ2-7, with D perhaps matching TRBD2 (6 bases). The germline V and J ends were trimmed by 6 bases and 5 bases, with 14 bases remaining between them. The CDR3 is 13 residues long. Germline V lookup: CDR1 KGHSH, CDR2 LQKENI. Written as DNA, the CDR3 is TGTGCCAGCTCTCCGGGGTGGGGGGACGAGCAGTACTTC. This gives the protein CASSPGWGDEQYF.

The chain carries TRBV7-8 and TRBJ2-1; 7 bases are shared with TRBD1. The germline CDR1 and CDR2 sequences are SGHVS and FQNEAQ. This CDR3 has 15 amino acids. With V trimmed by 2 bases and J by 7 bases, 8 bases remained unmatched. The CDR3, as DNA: TGTGCCAGCAGCTTAACCAAGACAGGGCGAAATGAGCAGTTCTTC. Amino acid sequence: CASSLTKTGRNEQFF. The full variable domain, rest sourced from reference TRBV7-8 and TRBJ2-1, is GAGVSQSPRYKVAKRGQDVALRCDPISGHVSLFWYQQALGQGPEFLTYFQNEAQLDKSGLPSDRFFAERPEGSVSTLKIQRTQQEDSAVYLCASSLTKTGRNEQFFGPGTRLTVL.

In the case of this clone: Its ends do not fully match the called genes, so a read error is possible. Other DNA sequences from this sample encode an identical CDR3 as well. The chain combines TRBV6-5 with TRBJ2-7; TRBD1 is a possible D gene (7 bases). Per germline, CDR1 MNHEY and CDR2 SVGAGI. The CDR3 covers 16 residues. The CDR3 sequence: CASSYSGRGASYEQYF. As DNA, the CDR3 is TGTGCCAGTAGTTACTCCGGCAGGGGGGCCTCCTACGAGCAGTACTTC.

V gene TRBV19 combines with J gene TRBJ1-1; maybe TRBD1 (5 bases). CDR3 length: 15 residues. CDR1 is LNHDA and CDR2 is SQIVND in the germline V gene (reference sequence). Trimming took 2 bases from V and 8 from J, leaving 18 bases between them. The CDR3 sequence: CASSIQSDTKPEAFF. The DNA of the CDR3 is TGTGCCAGTAGTATACAATCGGACACGAAGCCAGAAGCTTTCTTT. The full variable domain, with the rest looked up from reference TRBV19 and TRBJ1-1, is DGGITQSPKYLFRKEGQNVTLSCEQNLNHDAMYWYRQDPGQGLRLIYYSQIVNDFQKGDIAEGYSVSREKKESFPLTVTSAQKNPTAFYLCASSIQSDTKPEAFFGQGTRLTVV.

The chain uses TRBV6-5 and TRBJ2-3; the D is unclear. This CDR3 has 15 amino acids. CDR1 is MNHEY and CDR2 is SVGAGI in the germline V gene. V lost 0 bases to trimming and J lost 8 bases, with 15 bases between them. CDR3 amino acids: CASSYSGRASPTQYF. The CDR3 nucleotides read TGTGCCAGCAGTTACTCGGGCCGCGCCAGTCCTACGCAGTATTTT.

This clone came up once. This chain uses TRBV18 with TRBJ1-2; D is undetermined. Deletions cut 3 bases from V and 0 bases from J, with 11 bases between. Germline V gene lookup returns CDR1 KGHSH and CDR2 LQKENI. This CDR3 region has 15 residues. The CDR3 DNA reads TGTGCCAGCTCACCGTTCCAGGAAGCTAACTATGGCTACACCTTC. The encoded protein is CASSPFQEANYGYTF.

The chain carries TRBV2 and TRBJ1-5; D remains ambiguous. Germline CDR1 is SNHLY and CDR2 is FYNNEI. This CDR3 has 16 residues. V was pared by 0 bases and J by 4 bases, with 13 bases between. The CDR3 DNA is TGTGCCAGCAGTGAAGCTGGAGTGGCAGATAATCAGCCCCAGCATTTT. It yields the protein CASSEAGVADNQPQHF.

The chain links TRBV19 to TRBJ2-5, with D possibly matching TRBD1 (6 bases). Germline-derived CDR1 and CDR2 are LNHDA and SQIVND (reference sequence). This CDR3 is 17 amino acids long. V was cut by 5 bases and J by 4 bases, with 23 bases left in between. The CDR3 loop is CASSPPPGDPTGETQYF. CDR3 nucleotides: TGTGCCAGTAGTCCGCCACCAGGGGACCCCACCGGAGAGACCCAGTACTTC.

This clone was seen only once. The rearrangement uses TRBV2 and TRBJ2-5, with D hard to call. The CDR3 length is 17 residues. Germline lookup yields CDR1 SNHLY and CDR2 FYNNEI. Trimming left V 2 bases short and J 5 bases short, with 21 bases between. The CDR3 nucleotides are TGTGCCAGCAGTGAACGCCCCCCACTATCCGTAACGGAGACCCAGTACTTC. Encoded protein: CASSERPPLSVTETQYF.

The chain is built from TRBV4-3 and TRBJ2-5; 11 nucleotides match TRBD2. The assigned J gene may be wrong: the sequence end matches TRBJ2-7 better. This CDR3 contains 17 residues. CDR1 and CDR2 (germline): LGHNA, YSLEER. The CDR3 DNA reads TGCGCCAGCAGCCACCGACTAGCGGGGCCGAGCTCCTACGAGCAGTACTTC. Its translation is CASSHRLAGPSSYEQYF.

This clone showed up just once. The CDR3 bases are TGCGCCAGCACCCCGTCGGGGTCGGATAGCAATCAGCCCCAGCATTTT. Translation gives CASTPSGSDSNQPQHF. The chain is built from TRBV23-1 and TRBJ1-5, with D uncertain. TRBV23-1 is designated an ORF whose function remains uncertain. This CDR3 has 16 residues. Trimming removed 7 bases at V and 0 bases at J, with 16 bases between.

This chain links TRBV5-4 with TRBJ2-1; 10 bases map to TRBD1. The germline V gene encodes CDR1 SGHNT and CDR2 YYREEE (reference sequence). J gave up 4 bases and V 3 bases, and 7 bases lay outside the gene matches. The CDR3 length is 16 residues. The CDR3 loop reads CASSYLDRGPYNEQFF. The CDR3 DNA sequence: TGTGCCAGCAGCTACCTTGACAGGGGGCCGTACAATGAGCAGTTCTTC.

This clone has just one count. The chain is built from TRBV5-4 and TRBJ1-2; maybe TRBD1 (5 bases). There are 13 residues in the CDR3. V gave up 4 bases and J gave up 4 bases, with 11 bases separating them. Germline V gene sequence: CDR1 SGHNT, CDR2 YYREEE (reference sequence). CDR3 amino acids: CASSGGAAYGYTF. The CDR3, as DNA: TGTGCCAGCAGCGGCGGGGCAGCCTATGGCTACACCTTC.

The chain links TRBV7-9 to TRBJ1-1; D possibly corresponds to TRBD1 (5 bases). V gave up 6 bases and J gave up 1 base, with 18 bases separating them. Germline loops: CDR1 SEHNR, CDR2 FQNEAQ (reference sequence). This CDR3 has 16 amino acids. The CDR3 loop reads CASRPRTGGTNTEAFF. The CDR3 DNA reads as TGTGCCAGCAGACCTAGGACGGGAGGGACGAACACTGAAGCTTTCTTT.

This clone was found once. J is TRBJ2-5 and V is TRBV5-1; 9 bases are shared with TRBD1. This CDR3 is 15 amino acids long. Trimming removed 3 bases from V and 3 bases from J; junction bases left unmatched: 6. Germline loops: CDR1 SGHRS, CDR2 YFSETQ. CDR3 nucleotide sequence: TGCGCCAGCAGCTCCCCGACAGGGGGGAAAGAGACCCAGTACTTC. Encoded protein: CASSSPTGGKETQYF.

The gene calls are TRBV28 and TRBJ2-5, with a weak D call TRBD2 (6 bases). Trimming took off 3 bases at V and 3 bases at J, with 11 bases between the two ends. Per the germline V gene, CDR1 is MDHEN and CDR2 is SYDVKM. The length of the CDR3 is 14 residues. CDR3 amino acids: CASSFGGFEETQYF. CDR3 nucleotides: TGTGCCAGCAGTTTCGGAGGGTTCGAAGAGACCCAGTACTTC.

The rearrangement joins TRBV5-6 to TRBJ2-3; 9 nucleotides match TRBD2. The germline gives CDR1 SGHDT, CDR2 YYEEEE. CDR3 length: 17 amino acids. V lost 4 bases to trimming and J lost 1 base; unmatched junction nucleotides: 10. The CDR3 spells CASSRLSSGGGTDTQYF. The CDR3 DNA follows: TGTGCCAGCAGCAGACTGAGTAGCGGGGGCGGCACAGATACGCAGTATTTT.

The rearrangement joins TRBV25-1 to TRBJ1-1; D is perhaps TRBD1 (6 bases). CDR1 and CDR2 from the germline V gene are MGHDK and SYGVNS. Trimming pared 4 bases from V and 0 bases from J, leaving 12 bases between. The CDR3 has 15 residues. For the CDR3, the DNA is TGTGCCAGCAGTGGGGACACTTTTATGAACACTGAAGCTTTCTTT. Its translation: CASSGDTFMNTEAFF.

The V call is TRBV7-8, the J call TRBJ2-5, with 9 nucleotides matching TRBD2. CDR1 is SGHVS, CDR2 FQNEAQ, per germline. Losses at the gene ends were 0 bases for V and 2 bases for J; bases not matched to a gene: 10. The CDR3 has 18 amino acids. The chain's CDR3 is CASSLALGGGAAQETQYF. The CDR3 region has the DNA TGTGCCAGCAGCTTAGCGCTGGGCGGGGGGGCTGCGCAAGAGACCCAGTACTTC. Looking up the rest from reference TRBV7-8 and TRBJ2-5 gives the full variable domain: GAGVSQSPRYKVAKRGQDVALRCDPISGHVSLFWYQQALGQGPEFLTYFQNEAQLDKSGLPSDRFFAERPEGSVSTLKIQRTQQEDSAVYLCASSLALGGGAAQETQYFGPGTRLLVL.

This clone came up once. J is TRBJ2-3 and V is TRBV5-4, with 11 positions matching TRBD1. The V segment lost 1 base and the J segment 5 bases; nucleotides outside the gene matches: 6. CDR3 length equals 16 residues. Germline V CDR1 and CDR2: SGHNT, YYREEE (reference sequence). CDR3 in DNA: TGTGCCAGCAGCTTGTCCCCGGGACAGGGGGTAGATACGCAGTATTTT. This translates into CASSLSPGQGVDTQYF.